The present entry profiles one TCR beta chain with its context. Its antigen remains unidentified. The data were taken from a study of CD4+ T cells in melanoma. Study outcomes and limitations: CD8+ T cell, macrophage and B cell function reportedly correlated with neoantigen-specific CD4+ T cells. Neoantigen-specific CD4+ T cells in melanoma reportedly had diverse differentiation states.

Per the germline V gene, CDR1 is SGHRS and CDR2 is YFSETQ. CDR3 length: 15 amino acids. Trimming shortened V by 0 bases and J by 4 bases, and 10 bases separated the two germline ends. Profiling relied on immunoSEQ multiplex PCR, and the TCRdb table lists in-frame clones only, not all of them. Altogether tens of thousands of clones are present, over 60% being singletons, with the ten largest covering approximately 5%. V usage is TRBV5-1 and J usage is TRBJ1-4; a possible D gene is TRBD1 (5 bases). Sequencing was carried out using tumor tissue. The receptor comes from a human donor with melanoma. This chain's CDR3 is CASSLAGRSNEKLFF. The CDR3 coding sequence is TGCGCCAGCAGCTTGGCGGGACGTAGTAATGAAAAACTGTTTTTT.